Sequencing of this T cell receptor beta chain was carried out in a study of blood T cell repertoires in COVID-19. Looking at the study overall: The analysed material was cDNA or gDNA that came from T cells, B-cell-depleted T cells, or PBMCs.

J gave up 3 bases and V 8 bases, and 19 bases lay outside the gene matches. Germline values: CDR1 MDHEN, CDR2 SYDVKM. This CDR3 is 17 amino acids long. Sequencing used immunoSEQ multiplex PCR; TCRdb keeps in-frame clones, though not all of them. Among fewer than 120,000 clones listed, less than 85% were seen once. This clone was found once. Sequencing was done on a sample of peripheral blood. The sequence was collected from a woman aged 80 or over with acute or convalescent COVID-19. The rearrangement joins TRBV28 to TRBJ2-7, with 7 bases matching TRBD2. The chain's CDR3 is CASASTTPGLYIYEQYF. The DNA for the CDR3 is TGTGCCAGCGCCTCGACCACCCCGGGACTATACATCTACGAGCAGTACTTC. The full variable domain, rest sourced from reference TRBV28 and TRBJ2-7, is DVKVTQSSRYLVKRTGEKVFLECVQDMDHENMFWYRQDPGLGLRLIYFSYDVKMKEKGDIPEGYSVSREKKERFSLILESASTNQTSMYLCASASTTPGLYIYEQYFGPGTRLTVT.